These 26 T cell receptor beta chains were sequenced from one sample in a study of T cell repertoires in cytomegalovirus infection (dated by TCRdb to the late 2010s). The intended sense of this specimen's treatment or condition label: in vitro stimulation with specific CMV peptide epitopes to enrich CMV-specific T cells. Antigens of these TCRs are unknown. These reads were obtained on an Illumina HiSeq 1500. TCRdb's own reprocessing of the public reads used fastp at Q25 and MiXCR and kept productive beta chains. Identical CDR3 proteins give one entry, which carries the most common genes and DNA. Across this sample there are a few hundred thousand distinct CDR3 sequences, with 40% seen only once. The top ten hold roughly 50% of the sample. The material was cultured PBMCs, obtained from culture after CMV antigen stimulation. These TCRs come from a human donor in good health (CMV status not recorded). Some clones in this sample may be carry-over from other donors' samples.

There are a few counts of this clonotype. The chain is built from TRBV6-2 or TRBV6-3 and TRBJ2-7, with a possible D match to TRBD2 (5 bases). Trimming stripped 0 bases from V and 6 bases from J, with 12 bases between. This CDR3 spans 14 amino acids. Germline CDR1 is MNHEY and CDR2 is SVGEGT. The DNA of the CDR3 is TGTGCCAGCAGTTACTCAGCACGAGGGTTCGAGCAGTACTTC. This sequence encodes CASSYSARGFEQYF.

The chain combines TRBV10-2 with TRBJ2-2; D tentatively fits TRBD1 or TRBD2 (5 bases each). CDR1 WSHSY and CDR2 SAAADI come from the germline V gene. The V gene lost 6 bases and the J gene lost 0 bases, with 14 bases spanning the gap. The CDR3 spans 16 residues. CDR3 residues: CASREVGPANTGELFF. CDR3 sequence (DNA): TGCGCCAGCAGGGAGGTGGGACCCGCGAACACCGGGGAGCTGTTTTTT.

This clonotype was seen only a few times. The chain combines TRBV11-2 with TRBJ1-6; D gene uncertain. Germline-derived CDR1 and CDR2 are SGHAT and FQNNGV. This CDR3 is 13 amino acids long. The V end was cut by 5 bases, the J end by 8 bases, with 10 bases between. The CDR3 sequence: CASSTRTDSPLHF. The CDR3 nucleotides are TGTGCCAGCAGCACGCGGACCGATTCACCCCTCCACTTT.

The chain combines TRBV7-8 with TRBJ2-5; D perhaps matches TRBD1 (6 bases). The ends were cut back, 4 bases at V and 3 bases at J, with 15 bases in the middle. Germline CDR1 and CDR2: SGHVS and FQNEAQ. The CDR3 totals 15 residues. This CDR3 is CASSYLRDKKETQYF. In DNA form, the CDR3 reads TGTGCCAGCAGCTACCTCCGGGACAAGAAAGAGACCCAGTACTTC.

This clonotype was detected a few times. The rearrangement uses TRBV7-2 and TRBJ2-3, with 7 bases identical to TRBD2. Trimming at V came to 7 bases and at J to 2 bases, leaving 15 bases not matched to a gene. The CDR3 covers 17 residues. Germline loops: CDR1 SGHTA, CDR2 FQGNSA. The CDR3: CASKLWHGGSFTDTQYF. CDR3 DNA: TGTGCCAGCAAACTATGGCACGGCGGGAGTTTCACAGATACGCAGTATTTT.

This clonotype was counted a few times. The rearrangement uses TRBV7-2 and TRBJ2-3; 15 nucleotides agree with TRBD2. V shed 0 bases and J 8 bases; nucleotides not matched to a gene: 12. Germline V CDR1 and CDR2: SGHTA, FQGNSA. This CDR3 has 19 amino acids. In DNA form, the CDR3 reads TGTGCCAGCAGCTTAGCCCGGACTAGCGGGAGGGCCAGGGCCGGTACGCAGTATTTT. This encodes CASSLARTSGRARAGTQYF. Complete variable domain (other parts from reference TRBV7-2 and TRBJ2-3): GAGVSQSPSNKVTEKGKDVELRCDPISGHTALYWYRQSLGQGLEFLIYFQGNSAPDKSGLPSDRFSAERTGGSVSTLTIQRTQQEDSAVYLCASSLARTSGRARAGTQYFGPGTRLTVL.

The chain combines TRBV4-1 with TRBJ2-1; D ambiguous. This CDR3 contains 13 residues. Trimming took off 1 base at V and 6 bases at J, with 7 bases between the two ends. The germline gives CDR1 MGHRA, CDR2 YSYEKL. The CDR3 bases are TGCGCCAGCAGCCAAGGAACGTCCAATGAGCAGTTCTTC. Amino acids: CASSQGTSNEQFF.

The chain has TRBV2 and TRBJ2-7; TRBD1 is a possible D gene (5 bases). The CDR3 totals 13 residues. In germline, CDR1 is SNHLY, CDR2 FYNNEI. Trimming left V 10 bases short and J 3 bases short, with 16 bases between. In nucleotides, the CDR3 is TGTGCCATACAGGAAGGGCAGGGCTACGAGCAGTACTTC. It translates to CAIQEGQGYEQYF.

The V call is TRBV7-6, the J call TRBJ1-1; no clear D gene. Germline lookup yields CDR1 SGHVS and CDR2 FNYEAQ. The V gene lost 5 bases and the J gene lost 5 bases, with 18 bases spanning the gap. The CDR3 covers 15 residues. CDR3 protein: CASSRSGFRETEAFF. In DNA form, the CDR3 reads TGTGCCAGCAGCAGAAGCGGGTTTAGGGAGACTGAAGCTTTCTTT.

CDR3 residues: CASSFGQGVTEAFF. The CDR3 DNA sequence: TGTGCCAGCAGCTTCGGACAGGGAGTCACTGAAGCTTTCTTT. This rearrangement joins TRBV7-8 to TRBJ1-1; 8 nucleotides agree with TRBD1. Germline loops: CDR1 SGHVS, CDR2 FQNEAQ. The junction had 4 bases not matched to a gene; V was cut back by 3 bases and J by 4 bases. CDR3 length: 14 amino acids.

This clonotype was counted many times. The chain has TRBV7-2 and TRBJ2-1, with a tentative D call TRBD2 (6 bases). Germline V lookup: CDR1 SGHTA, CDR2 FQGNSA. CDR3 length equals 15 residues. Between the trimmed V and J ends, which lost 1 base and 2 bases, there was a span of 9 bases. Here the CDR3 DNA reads TGTGCCAGCAGCTTAGACGGGAGCGCCTACAATGAGCAGTTCTTC. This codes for CASSLDGSAYNEQFF.

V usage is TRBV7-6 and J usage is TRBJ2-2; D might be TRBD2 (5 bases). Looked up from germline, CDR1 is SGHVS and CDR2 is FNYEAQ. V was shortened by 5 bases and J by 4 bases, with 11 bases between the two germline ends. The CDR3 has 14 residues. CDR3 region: CASSLTAGTGELFF. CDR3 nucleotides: TGTGCCAGCAGCCTCACTGCGGGCACCGGGGAGCTGTTTTTT. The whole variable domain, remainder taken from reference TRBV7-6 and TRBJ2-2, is GAGVSQSPRYKVTKRGQDVALRCDPISGHVSLYWYRQALGQGPEFLTYFNYEAQQDKSGLPNDRFSAERPEGSISTLTIQRTEQRDSAMYRCASSLTAGTGELFFGEGSRLTVL.

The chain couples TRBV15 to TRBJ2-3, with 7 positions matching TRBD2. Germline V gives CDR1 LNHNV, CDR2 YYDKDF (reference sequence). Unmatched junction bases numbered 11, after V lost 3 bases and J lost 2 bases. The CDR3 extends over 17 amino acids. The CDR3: CATSSLGGSRNTDTQYF. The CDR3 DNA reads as TGTGCCACCAGCAGTCTGGGGGGGTCGAGAAACACAGATACGCAGTATTTT.

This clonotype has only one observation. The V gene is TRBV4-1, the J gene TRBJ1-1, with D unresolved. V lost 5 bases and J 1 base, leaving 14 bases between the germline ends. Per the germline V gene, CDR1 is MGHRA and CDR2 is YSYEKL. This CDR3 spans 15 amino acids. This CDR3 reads CASSNPTGKNTEAFF. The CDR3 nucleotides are TGCGCCAGCAGCAACCCGACCGGAAAGAACACTGAAGCTTTCTTT.

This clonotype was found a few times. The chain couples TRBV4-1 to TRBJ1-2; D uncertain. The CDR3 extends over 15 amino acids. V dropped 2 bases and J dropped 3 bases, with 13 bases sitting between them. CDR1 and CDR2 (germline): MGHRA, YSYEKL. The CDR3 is CASSQSSVEDYGYTF. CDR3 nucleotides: TGCGCCAGCAGCCAATCATCTGTGGAAGACTATGGCTACACCTTC.

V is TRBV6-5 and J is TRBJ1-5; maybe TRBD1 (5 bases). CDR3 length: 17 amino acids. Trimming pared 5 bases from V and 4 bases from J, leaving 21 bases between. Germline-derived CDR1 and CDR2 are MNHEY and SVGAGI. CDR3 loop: CASSRGRRGGKNQPQHF. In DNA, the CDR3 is TGTGCCAGCAGTCGAGGGAGGAGGGGTGGGAAGAATCAGCCCCAGCATTTT.

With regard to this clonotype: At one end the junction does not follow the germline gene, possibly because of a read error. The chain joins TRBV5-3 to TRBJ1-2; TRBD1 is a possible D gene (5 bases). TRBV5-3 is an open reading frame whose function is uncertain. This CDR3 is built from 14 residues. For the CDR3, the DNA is TGTGCCAGCAGCTTGGACAACCCTAACTATGGCTACACCTTC. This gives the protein CASSLDNPNYGYTF.

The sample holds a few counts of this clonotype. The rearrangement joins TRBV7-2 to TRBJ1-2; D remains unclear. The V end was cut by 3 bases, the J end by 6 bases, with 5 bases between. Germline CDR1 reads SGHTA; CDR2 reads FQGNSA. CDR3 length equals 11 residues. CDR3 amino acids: CASSFSDGYTF. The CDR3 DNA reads TGTGCCAGCAGCTTTTCCGATGGCTACACCTTC.

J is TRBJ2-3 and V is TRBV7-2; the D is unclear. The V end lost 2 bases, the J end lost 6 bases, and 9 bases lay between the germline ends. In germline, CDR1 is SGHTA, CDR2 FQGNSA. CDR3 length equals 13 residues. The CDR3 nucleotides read TGTGCCAGCAGCTTACCCCCCATTGATACGCAGTATTTT. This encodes CASSLPPIDTQYF. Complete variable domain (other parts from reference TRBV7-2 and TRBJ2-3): GAGVSQSPSNKVTEKGKDVELRCDPISGHTALYWYRQSLGQGLEFLIYFQGNSAPDKSGLPSDRFSAERTGGSVSTLTIQRTQQEDSAVYLCASSLPPIDTQYFGPGTRLTVL.

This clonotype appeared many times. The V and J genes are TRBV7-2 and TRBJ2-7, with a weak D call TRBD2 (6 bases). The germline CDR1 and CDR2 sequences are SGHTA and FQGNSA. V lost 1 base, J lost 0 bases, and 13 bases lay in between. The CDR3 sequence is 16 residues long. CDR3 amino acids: CASSLGREVGSYEQYF. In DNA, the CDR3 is TGTGCCAGCAGCTTAGGTAGGGAGGTGGGCTCCTACGAGCAGTACTTC.

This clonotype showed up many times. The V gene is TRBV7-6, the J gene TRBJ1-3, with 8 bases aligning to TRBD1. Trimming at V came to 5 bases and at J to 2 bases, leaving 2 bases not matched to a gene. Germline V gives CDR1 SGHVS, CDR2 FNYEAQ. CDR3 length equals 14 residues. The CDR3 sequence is CASSPDRAGNTIYF. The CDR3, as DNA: TGTGCCAGCAGCCCGGACAGGGCTGGAAACACCATATATTTT.

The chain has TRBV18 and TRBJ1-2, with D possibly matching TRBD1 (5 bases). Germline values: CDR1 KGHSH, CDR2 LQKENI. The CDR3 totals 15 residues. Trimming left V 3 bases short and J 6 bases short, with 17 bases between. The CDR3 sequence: CASSPRSYGTDGYTF. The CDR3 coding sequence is TGTGCCAGCTCACCCCGGTCCTACGGGACTGATGGCTACACCTTC.

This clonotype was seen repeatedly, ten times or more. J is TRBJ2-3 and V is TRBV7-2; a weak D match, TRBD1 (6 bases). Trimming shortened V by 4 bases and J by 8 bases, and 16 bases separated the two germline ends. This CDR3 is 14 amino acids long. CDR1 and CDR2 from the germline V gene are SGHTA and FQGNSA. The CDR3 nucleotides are TGTGCCAGCAGCTCTAACAGGGTTCGAGTTACGCAGTATTTT. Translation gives CASSSNRVRVTQYF.

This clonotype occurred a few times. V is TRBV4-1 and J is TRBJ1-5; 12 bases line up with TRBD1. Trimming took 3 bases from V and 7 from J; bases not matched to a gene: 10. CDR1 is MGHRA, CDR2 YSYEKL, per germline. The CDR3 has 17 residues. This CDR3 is CASSQFWDRGRRQPQHF. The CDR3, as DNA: TGCGCCAGCAGCCAGTTTTGGGACAGGGGGCGCCGGCAGCCCCAGCATTTT.

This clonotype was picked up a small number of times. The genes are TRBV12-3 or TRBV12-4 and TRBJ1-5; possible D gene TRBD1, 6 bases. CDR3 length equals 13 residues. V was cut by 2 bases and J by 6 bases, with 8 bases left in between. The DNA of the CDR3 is TGTGCCAGCAGTTTATTCAGGGGTCAGCCCCAGCATTTT. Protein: CASSLFRGQPQHF.

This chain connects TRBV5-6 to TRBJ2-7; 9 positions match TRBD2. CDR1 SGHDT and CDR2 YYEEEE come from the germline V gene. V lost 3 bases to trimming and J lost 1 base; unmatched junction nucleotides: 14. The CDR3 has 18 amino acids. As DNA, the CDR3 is TGTGCCAGCAGCTCGCCACCCCATACTAGCGGGCCTTCCTACGAGCAGTACTTC. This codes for CASSSPPHTSGPSYEQYF.